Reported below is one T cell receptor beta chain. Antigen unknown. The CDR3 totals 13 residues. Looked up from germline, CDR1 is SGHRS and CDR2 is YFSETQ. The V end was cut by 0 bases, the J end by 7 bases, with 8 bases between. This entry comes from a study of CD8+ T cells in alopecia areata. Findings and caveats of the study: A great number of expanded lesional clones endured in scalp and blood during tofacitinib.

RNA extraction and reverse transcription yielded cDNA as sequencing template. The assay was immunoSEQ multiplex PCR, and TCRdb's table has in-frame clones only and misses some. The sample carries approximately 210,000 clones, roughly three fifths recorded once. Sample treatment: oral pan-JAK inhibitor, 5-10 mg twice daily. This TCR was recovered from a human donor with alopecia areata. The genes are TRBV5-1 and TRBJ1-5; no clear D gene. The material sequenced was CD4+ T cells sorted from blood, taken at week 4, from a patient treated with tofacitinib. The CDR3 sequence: CASSLGTEQPQHF. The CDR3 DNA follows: TGCGCCAGCAGCTTGGGAACAGAACAGCCCCAGCATTTT.